The rows below give T cell receptor beta chains drawn from one sample of a study of blood T cell repertoires in COVID-19. Repertoires were generated with immunoSEQ multiplex PCR, while TCRdb's copy carries only in-frame clones and drops some. Seen here are fewer than 500,000 clones, around nine tenths observed once, and the top ten hold 4.3%. Sequenced input: peripheral blood. These receptors came from a woman aged 30 to 39 with acute or convalescent COVID-19. Each CDR3 is given with its conserved first and last residue. D genes are given only for firm matches. Size is omitted from some rows. Given values are once, few, many or a class for expanded clones.

d_call	v_call	clone_size	j_call	cdr3_aa	cdr3_nt
TRBD2	TRBV28	.	TRBJ2-1	CASSSPTSGGLSSSYNEQFF	TGTGCCAGCAGCTCGCCCACGAGCGGGGGGCTATCGAGCTCCTACAATGAGCAGTTCTTC
TRBD1	TRBV29-1	.	TRBJ1-2	CSVEESGRGRAYGYTF	TGCAGCGTTGAAGAATCGGGCAGGGGGCGCGCCTATGGCTACACCTTC
.	TRBV19	.	TRBJ1-1	CASSIARRDTEAFF	TGTGCCAGTAGTATAGCCAGGAGGGACACTGAAGCTTTCTTT
.	TRBV5-8	.	TRBJ2-5	CASSLQETQYF	TGTGCCAGCAGCCTCCAAGAGACCCAGTACTTC
.	TRBV28	once	TRBJ2-7	CASSIPQGSYEQYF	TGTGCCAGCAGTATACCGCAGGGGTCCTACGAGCAGTACTTC
.	TRBV5-1	.	TRBJ1-1	CASSLQNRESTEAFF	TGCGCCAGCAGCTTACAAAACAGGGAAAGCACTGAAGCTTTCTTT
.	TRBV30	.	TRBJ1-2	CAWKTQLGYTF	TGTGCCTGGAAGACACAATTGGGCTACACCTTC
TRBD1	TRBV12-3/TRBV12-4	.	TRBJ1-6	CATGGTAFSVLHF	TGTGCCACCGGAGGGACAGCGTTTTCTGTTCTCCACTTT
.	TRBV11-1	once	TRBJ2-5	CASSLGGQQETQYF	TGTGCCAGCAGCTTAGGTGGACAGCAAGAGACCCAGTACTTC
.	TRBV9	once	TRBJ2-3	CASSAQDREVTDTQYF	TGTGCCAGCAGCGCCCAAGACAGGGAGGTAACAGATACGCAGTATTTT
TRBD2	TRBV18	.	TRBJ2-7	CASSPPSGGSTYEQYF	TGTGCCAGCTCACCGCCTAGCGGGGGGTCGACCTACGAGCAGTACTTC
TRBD1	TRBV20-1	.	TRBJ2-5	CSASKGAAETQYF	TGCAGTGCTAGTAAGGGGGCTGCAGAGACCCAGTACTTC
TRBD1	TRBV30	.	TRBJ1-1	CAWTPRDRETFF	TGTGCCTGGACCCCCCGGGACAGGGAAACTTTCTTT
.	TRBV25-1	.	TRBJ1-1	CASSGGGGIGTEAFF	TGTGCCAGCAGTGGGGGAGGTGGAATAGGCACTGAAGCTTTCTTT
.	TRBV2	once	TRBJ2-5	CASSAAGRQETQYF	TGTGCCAGCAGTGCGGCAGGAAGGCAAGAGACCCAGTACTTC
TRBD2	TRBV18	once	TRBJ2-5	CASSPGTSRETQYF	TGTGCCAGCTCACCAGGGACTAGCAGAGAGACCCAGTACTTC
.	TRBV5-1	.	TRBJ2-3	CASNDHRGTDTQYF	TGCGCCAGCAACGATCACCGAGGCACAGATACGCAGTATTTT
.	TRBV19	.	TRBJ2-5	CASSILGRKETQYF	TGTGCCAGTAGTATCCTGGGGAGAAAAGAGACCCAGTACTTC
TRBD2	TRBV28	once	TRBJ2-7	CASRPGLTYEQYF	TGTGCCAGCAGGCCGGGACTAACCTACGAGCAGTACTTC
.	TRBV5-6	.	TRBJ2-7	CASSFWNQGGEQYF	TGTGCCAGCAGCTTCTGGAACCAGGGAGGCGAGCAGTACTTC
TRBD2	TRBV2	.	TRBJ2-3	CASSVLAGAATDTQYF	TGTGCCAGCAGTGTACTAGCGGGGGCCGCCACAGATACGCAGTATTTT
.	TRBV5-4	.	TRBJ1-2	CASSSRKTANYGYTF	TGTGCCAGCAGCTCCCGAAAGACTGCAAACTATGGCTACACCTTC